The source of this TCR beta chain is a study of blood T cell repertoires in COVID-19. Across the whole study: Nucleic acid was either cDNA or gDNA, and it came from T cells, B-cell-depleted T cells, or PBMCs.

The CDR3 consists of 14 residues. Deletions cut 3 bases from V and 2 bases from J, with 10 bases between. Sequencing used immunoSEQ multiplex PCR; TCRdb keeps in-frame clones, though not all of them. The sample has fewer than 200,000 clones, around 90% seen once; the top ten hold 1.5% to 2%. This receptor was obtained from a woman between 50 and 59 years old with acute or convalescent COVID-19. Sequencing was performed on peripheral blood. J is TRBJ1-2 and V is TRBV23-1; no definite D call. TRBV23-1 is identified as an open reading frame with a role that is uncertain. The CDR3 region is CASSQAEQNYGYTF. CDR3 DNA sequence: TGCGCCAGCAGTCAGGCAGAACAGAACTATGGCTACACCTTC.